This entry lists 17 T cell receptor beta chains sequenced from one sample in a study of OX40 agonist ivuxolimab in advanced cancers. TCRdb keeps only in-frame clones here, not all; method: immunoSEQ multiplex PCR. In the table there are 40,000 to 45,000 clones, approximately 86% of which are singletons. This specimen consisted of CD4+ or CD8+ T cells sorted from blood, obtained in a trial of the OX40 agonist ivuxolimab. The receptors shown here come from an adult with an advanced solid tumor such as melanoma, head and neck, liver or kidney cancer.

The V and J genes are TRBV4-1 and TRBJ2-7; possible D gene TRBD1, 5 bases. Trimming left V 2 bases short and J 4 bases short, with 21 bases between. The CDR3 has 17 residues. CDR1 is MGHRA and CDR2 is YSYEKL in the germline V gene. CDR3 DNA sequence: TGCGCCAGCAGCCAAACTACCAGGGCCCATAGCCATTACGAGCAGTACTTC. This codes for CASSQTTRAHSHYEQYF.

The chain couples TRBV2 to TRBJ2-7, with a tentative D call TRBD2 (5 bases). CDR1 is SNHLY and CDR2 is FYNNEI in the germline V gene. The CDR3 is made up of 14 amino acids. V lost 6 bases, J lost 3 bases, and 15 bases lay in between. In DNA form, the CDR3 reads TGTGCCAGCAGGGAGGAGGTAGCGCACTACGAGCAGTACTTC. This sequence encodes CASREEVAHYEQYF.

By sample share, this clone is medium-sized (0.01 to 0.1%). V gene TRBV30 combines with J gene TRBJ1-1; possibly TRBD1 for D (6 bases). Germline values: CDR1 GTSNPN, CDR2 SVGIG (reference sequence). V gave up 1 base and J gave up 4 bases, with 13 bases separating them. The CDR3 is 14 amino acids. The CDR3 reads CAWSDGARGTEAFF. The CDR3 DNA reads TGTGCCTGGAGTGATGGGGCCAGGGGCACTGAAGCTTTCTTT. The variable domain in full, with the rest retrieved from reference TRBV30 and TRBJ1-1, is SQTIHQWPATLVQPVGSPLSLECTVEGTSNPNLYWYRQAAGRGLQLLFYSVGIGQISSEVPQNLSASRPQDRQFILSSKKLLLSDSGFYLCAWSDGARGTEAFFGQGTRLTVV.

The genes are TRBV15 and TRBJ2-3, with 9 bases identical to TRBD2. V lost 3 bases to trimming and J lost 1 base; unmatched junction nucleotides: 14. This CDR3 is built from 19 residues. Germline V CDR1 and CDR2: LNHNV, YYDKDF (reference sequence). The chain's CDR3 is CATSSWLGGGGEGTDTQYF. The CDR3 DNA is TGTGCCACCAGCAGTTGGCTGGGAGGCGGGGGGGAGGGCACAGATACGCAGTATTTT.

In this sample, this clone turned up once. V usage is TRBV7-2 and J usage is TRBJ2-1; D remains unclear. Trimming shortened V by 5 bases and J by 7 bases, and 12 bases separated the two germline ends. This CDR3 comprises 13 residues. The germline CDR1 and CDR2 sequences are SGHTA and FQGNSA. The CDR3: CASSASLINEQFF. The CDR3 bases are TGTGCCAGCAGCGCTTCCTTAATTAATGAGCAGTTCTTC.

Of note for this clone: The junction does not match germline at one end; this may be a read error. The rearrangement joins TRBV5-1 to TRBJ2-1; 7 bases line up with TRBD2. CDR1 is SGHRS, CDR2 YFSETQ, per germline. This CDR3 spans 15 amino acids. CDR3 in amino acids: CASSLEPGDYYEQFF. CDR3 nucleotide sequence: TGCGCCAGCAGCTTGGAGCCGGGGGACTACTATGAGCAGTTCTTC.

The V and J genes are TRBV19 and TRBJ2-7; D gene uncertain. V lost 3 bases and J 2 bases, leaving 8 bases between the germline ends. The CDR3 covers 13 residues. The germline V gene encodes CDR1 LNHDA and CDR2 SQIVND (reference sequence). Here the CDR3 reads CASSIATPYEQYF. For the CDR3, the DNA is TGTGCCAGTAGTATTGCCACCCCCTACGAGCAGTACTTC.

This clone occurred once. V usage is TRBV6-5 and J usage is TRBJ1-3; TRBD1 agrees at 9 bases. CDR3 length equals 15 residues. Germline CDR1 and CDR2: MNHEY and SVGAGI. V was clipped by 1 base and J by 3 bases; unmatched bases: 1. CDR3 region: CASSYLGQGGNTIYF. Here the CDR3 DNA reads TGTGCCAGCAGTTACTTGGGACAGGGTGGAAACACCATATATTTT.

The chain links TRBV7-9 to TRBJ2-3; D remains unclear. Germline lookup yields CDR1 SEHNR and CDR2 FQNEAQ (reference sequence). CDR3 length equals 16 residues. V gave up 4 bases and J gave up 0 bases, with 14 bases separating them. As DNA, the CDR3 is TGTGCCAGCAGCTCCCTCTTCGCGGTTAGCACAGATACGCAGTATTTT. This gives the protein CASSSLFAVSTDTQYF.

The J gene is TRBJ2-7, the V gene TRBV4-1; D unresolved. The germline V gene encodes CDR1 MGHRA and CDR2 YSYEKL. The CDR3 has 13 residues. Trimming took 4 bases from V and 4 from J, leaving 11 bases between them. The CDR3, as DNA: TGCGCCAGCAGCCCAGACCTACTTTACGAGCAGTACTTC. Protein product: CASSPDLLYEQYF.

The CDR3 DNA sequence: TGTGCCAGCACCCCTTCAGGGCAAAATAGCAATCAGCCCCAGCATTTT. Translating it yields CASTPSGQNSNQPQHF. The J gene is TRBJ1-5, the V gene TRBV27; a possible D gene is TRBD1 (5 bases). Between the trimmed V and J ends, which lost 7 bases and 0 bases, there was a span of 16 bases. The CDR3 is 16 amino acids. CDR1 and CDR2 from the germline V gene are MNHEY and SMNVEV (reference sequence).

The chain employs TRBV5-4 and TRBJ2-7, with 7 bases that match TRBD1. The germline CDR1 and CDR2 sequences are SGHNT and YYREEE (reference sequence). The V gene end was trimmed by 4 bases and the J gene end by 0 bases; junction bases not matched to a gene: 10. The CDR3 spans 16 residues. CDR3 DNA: TGTGCCAGCAGCCGCCAAGGGGGCTTAAGCTCCTACGAGCAGTACTTC. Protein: CASSRQGGLSSYEQYF.

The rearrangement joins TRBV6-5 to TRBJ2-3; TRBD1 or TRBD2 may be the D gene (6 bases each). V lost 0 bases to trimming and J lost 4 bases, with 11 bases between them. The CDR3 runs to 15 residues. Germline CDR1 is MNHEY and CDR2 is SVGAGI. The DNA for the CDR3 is TGTGCCAGCAGTTACTCGAAGGGGGAGGCAGATACGCAGTATTTT. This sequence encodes CASSYSKGEADTQYF.

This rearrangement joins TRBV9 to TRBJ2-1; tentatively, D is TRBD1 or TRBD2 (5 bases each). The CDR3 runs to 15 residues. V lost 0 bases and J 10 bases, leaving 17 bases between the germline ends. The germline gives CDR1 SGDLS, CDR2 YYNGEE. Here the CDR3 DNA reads TGTGCCAGCAGCGTAGAGGCGGGTTTGGGGGAAGAGCAGTTCTTC. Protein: CASSVEAGLGEEQFF.

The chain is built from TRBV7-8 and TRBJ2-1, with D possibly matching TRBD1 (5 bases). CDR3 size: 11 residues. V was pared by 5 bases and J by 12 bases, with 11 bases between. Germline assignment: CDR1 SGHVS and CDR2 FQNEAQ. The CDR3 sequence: CASSTGPVQFF. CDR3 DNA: TGTGCCAGCAGCACAGGTCCTGTGCAGTTCTTC.

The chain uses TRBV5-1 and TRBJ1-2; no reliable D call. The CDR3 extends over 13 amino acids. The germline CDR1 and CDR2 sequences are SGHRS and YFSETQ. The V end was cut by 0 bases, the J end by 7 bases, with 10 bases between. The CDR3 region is CASSLGQSSGYTF. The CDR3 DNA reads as TGCGCCAGCAGCTTGGGTCAGTCGAGTGGCTACACCTTC.

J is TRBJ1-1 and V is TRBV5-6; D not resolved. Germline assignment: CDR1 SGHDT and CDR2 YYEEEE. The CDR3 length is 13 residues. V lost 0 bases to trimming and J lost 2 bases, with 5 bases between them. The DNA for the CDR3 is TGTGCCAGCAGCTTGGACAGCAACACTGAAGCTTTCTTT. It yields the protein CASSLDSNTEAFF.